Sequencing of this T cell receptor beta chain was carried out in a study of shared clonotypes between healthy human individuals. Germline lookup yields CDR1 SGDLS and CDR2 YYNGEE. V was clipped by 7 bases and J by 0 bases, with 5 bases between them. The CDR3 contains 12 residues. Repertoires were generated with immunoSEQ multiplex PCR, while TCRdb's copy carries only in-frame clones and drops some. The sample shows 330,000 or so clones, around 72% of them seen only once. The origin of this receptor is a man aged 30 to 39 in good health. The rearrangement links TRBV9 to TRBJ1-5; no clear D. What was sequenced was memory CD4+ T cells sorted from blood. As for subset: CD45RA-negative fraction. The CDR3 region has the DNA TGTGCCAGCGGGTATAGCAATCAGCCCCAGCATTTT. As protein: CASGYSNQPQHF.